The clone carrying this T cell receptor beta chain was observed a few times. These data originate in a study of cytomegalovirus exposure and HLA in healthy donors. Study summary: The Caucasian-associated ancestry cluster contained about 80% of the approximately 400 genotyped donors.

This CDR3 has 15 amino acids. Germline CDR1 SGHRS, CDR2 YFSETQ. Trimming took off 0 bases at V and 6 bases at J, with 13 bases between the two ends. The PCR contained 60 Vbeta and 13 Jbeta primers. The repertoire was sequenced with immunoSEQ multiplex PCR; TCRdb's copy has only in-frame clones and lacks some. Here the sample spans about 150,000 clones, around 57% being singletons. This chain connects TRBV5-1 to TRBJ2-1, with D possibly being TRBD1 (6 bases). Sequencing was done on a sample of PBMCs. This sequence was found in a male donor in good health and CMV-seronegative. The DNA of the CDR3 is TGCGCCAGCAGCTTGGAGGGACAAACCCCCAATGAGCAGTTCTTC. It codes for CASSLEGQTPNEQFF. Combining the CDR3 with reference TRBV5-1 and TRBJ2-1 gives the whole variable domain KAGVTQTPRYLIKTRGQQVTLSCSPISGHRSVSWYQQTPGQGLQFLFEYFSETQRNKGNFPGRFSGRQFSNSRSEMNVSTLELGDSALYLCASSLEGQTPNEQFFGPGTRLTVL.